This paragraph covers one T cell receptor (beta chain) sequence. The antigen remains undetermined. This specimen comes from a study of shared clonotypes between healthy human individuals. Regarding the study as a whole: Naive subsets usually exceeded memory subsets in estimated richness.

Trimming cost V 4 bases and J 5 bases, with 14 bases left between them. Germline loops: CDR1 LNHDA, CDR2 SQIVND (reference sequence). The CDR3 totals 14 residues. A deep-level run was used for the assay. Data came from immunoSEQ multiplex PCR; TCRdb stores just in-frame clones and leaves some out. The table records 190,000 or so clones, 66% of them present only once. The chain combines TRBV19 with TRBJ2-5; tentatively, D is TRBD1 (6 bases). The sequencing input was memory CD4+ T cells sorted from blood. Specified subset: CD45RA-negative fraction. The TCR originated in a man under 40 in good health. CDR3 in DNA: TGTGCCAGTAGTACCGGGACATCAGCGGAGACCCAGTACTTC. Translating it yields CASSTGTSAETQYF.